This TCR beta chain stems from a study of blood T cell repertoires in COVID-19 (dated by TCRdb to 2020 to 2021). About the investigation overall: Collaborator samples came from the United States, Italy and Spain and covered acute and convalescent phases of COVID-19. The material from the prospective study consisted of cDNA or gDNA derived from T cells, B-cell-depleted T cells, or PBMCs. Subjects who had been exposed to COVID-19, were actively infected with it, or had recovered from it provided the deeply sampled blood TCRbeta repertoires that made up the dataset. The repertoires were made available in a free public database intended to serve as a resource for research on the immune response to SARS-CoV-2. Samples came from the ongoing ImmuneRACE study (first 160 participants) plus 1,254 subjects from 6 global collaborators. Sample metadata almost always included a de-identified subject ID, COVID-19 status, age in years and sex. Where available, HLA class I and class II types were taken from metadata supplied by the sample provider and were not determined by assay-based typing. Results the study describes overall, beyond this receptor: Clinical and demographic metadata were provided uncurated, with the amount varying by source and participant.

Each collaborating institution followed its own protocols to collect whole blood in K2EDTA tubes. For TCRbeta analysis, collaborators shipped samples as frozen whole blood, isolated PBMCs, or DNA extracted from either of those sample types. CDR1 and CDR2 are read off the germline V gene as MDHEN and SYDVKM. V and J are trimmed by 6 bases and 11 bases, and the gene matches miss 9 bases of the junction. From the cysteine up to the phenylalanine, the CDR3 has a length of 12 residues. Of the read, only the CDR3 DNA is kept; its 36 bases are in frame from base 1. Notes on this clone: Its recognized antigen is unknown. One base away there is no much larger clone; base qualities are not given.

The immunoSEQ Assay, a bias-controlled multiplex PCR, was used to amplify TCRbeta CDR3 regions from genomic DNA. Regarding the original processing steps: Nucleated cell counts per sample were estimated from amplification of reference gene primers within the assay. To quantify the absolute abundance of each unique TCRbeta CDR3 rearrangement, sequence reads were collapsed and filtered. Productive Simpson clonality was computed per sample as the square root of Simpson's diversity index over productive rearrangements. The source is immuneACCESS, and TCRdb retained only in-frame sequences with V and J called. Part of the clones is not carried over; for the studies checked, unresolved V genes explain less than half of this, and the remainder is unexplained. V and J calls and clone size follow that table, whereas D and trimming were derived from the DNA. The sample profile shows around 99,000 clones; approximately 80% of them were found once. Together, the top ten hold approximately 7.9% of the sample.

What was sequenced was peripheral blood. The clonotype originates from a woman older than 75 with active or convalescent COVID-19. The rearranged chain carries TRBV28 and TRBJ1-1, with 7 central nucleotides matching TRBD1. CDR3 reads: CASSQTGQRAFF. The bases are TGTGCCAGCAGCCAGACAGGGCAGAGGGCTTTCTTT.